Sequencing of this T cell receptor beta chain was carried out in a study of beta chain features in type 1 diabetes. As to this clone: Its antigen is not known.

Every isolated RNA sample was fully reverse transcribed, so sequencing captured expressed TCRB transcripts. Libraries were prepared by immunoSEQ multiplex PCR; TCRdb keeps only in-frame clonotypes and omits some of them. The sample contains fewer than 900,000 clones, 15% to 20% of which appear only once. General study results and limits: In comparison with healthy donors, patients had naive, central memory and Treg TCRB repertoires that appeared more similar.

CDR1 is KGHSH, CDR2 LQKENI, per germline. This CDR3 contains 14 residues. Trimming shortened V by 3 bases and J by 4 bases, and 11 bases separated the two germline ends. The receptor's source is a woman aged 18-30 years in good health. This chain links TRBV18 with TRBJ2-3; D could derive from TRBD1 or TRBD2 (5 bases each). The source material was naive CD4+ T cells from blood. For the CDR3, the DNA is TGTGCCAGCTCACCCCGCCGGGGCCCAGATACGCAGTATTTT. It translates to CASSPRRGPDTQYF. Full variable domain (outside the CDR3, taken from reference TRBV18 and TRBJ2-3): NAGVMQNPRHLVRRRGQEARLRCSPMKGHSHVYWYRQLPEEGLKFMVYLQKENIIDESGMPKERFSAEFPKEGPSILRIQQVVRGDSAAYFCASSPRRGPDTQYFGPGTRLTVL.